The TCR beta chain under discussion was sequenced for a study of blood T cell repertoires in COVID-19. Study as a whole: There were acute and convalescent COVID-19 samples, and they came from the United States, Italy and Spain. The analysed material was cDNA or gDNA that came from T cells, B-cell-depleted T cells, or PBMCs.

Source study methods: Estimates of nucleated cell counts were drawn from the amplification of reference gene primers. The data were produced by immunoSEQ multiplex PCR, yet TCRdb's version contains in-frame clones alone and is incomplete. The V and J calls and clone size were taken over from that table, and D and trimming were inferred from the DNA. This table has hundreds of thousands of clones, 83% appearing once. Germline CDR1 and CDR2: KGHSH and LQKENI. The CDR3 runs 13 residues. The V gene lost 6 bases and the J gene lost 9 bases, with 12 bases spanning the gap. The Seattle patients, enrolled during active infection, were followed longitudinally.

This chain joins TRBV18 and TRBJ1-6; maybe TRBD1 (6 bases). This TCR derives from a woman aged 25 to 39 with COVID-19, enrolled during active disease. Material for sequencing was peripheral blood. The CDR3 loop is CASSAQGTSPLHF. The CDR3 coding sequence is TGTGCCAGCTCTGCACAGGGTACTTCACCCCTCCACTTT.